This is a list of T cell receptor beta chains from one sample in a study of blood T cell repertoires in COVID-19. Data came from immunoSEQ multiplex PCR; TCRdb stores just in-frame clones and leaves some out. Among around 150,000 clones listed, more than 80% were seen once. The sequenced sample consisted of peripheral blood. The receptor source for this set is a man aged 65-85 years with acute or convalescent COVID-19. Both conserved end residues are part of each CDR3. Each record gives: J gene, clone size, V gene, D gene, CDR3 DNA, CDR3 protein. A D gene is named only where the DNA matches it firmly. The size field is filled for only some rows; it gives once, few, many or a size class.

TRBJ2-1,NA,TRBV6-6,NA,TGTGCCAGCAGTCGCCCCCCAGATACCACCTACAATGAGCAGTTCTTC,CASSRPPDTTYNEQFF
TRBJ1-5,NA,TRBV10-2,NA,TGCGCCAGCAGTGAGTGGGGCAATAGCAATCAGCCCCAGCATTTT,CASSEWGNSNQPQHF
TRBJ2-2,NA,TRBV7-8,TRBD1,TGTGCCAGCAGCTTATGGCAGGGGGCAACCGGGGAGCTGTTTTTT,CASSLWQGATGELFF
TRBJ1-2,NA,TRBV15,TRBD1,TGTGCCACCCTTGCGTGGGACAGGGATCATGGCTACACCTTC,CATLAWDRDHGYTF
TRBJ1-5,NA,TRBV5-1,NA,TGCGCCAGCAGGGAGGGTAGCAATCAGCCCCAGCATTTT,CASREGSNQPQHF
TRBJ2-1,NA,TRBV5-1,TRBD2,TGCGCCAGCAGCTGGGGGGGTGGAGATAATGAGCAGTTCTTC,CASSWGGGDNEQFF
TRBJ1-6,once,TRBV5-1,NA,TGCGCCAGCAGCTTGTCCGGTGGCGGAAATTCACCCCTCCACTTT,CASSLSGGGNSPLHF
TRBJ1-4,NA,TRBV2,NA,TGTGCCAGCAGTTATACCGCAGGGAAACTGTTTTTT,CASSYTAGKLFF
TRBJ2-3,NA,TRBV7-7,NA,TGTGCTAGCAGCTTACTCCCCCGGAGGACAGATACGCAGTATTTT,CASSLLPRRTDTQYF
TRBJ2-5,NA,TRBV2,NA,TGTGCCAGCAGTGTGGCGGGAGAGACCCAGTACTTC,CASSVAGETQYF
TRBJ2-2,NA,TRBV7-9,NA,TGTGCCAGCAGCTTAGGACAGCTAACGATGACCGGGGAGCTGTTTTTT,CASSLGQLTMTGELFF
TRBJ1-1,NA,TRBV10-3,NA,TGTGCCATCAGTGAGCCCGCGGGCAAGGACACTGAAGCTTTCTTT,CAISEPAGKDTEAFF
TRBJ2-7,NA,TRBV7-9,TRBD1,TGTGCCAGCAGCTCGTACCGGGACAGGGTCGCCTACGAGCAGTACTTC,CASSSYRDRVAYEQYF
TRBJ1-5,NA,TRBV2,TRBD1,TGTGCCAGCAGTCTATTGGACAGGGTCCTGATCCAGCCCCAGCATTTT,CASSLLDRVLIQPQHF
TRBJ1-2,NA,TRBV3-1/TRBV3-2,NA,TGTGCCAGCAGCCTTCAGGGGAACTATGGCTACACCTTC,CASSLQGNYGYTF
TRBJ1-5,NA,TRBV5-5,NA,TGTGCCAGCAGCTTGGGTCTGTTCGGGAGCAATCAGCCCCAGCATTTT,CASSLGLFGSNQPQHF
TRBJ2-2,NA,TRBV7-8,NA,TGTGCCAGCAGCCCCCAGGGTCGGCAGAACACCGGGGAGCTGTTTTTT,CASSPQGRQNTGELFF
TRBJ2-1,NA,TRBV19,NA,TGTGCCAGTAGTCAGTCGGGTTTATTCCCCTACAATGAGCAGTTCTTC,CASSQSGLFPYNEQFF
TRBJ1-6,NA,TRBV10-3,TRBD1,TGTGCCAGCGGACAGGACGTCTCCTATAATTCACCCCTCCACTTT,CASGQDVSYNSPLHF
TRBJ1-2,NA,TRBV5-6,NA,TGTGCCAGCAGCTTGGCAGGGCCTCTGAGCTATGGCTACACCTTC,CASSLAGPLSYGYTF
TRBJ2-3,NA,TRBV5-4,NA,TGTGCCAGCAGCTCGGCGGCAGATACGCAGTATTTT,CASSSAADTQYF
TRBJ2-1,few,TRBV12-3/TRBV12-4,NA,TGTGCCAGCAGGGGTGGGGCATACAATGAGCAGTTCTTC,CASRGGAYNEQFF
TRBJ2-3,few,TRBV4-2,TRBD2,TGTGCCAGCAGCCCTACTAGCGGGAGGGCCCTCCCAGATACGCAGTATTTT,CASSPTSGRALPDTQYF
TRBJ2-4,once,TRBV6-5,TRBD2,TGTGCCAGCAGTTACTCAGGGACTAGCGGGAACATTCAGTACTTC,CASSYSGTSGNIQYF
TRBJ2-5,NA,TRBV5-5,NA,TGTGCCAGCAGCACGTTGACGGAGCAAGAGACCCAGTACTTC,CASSTLTEQETQYF
TRBJ2-2,once,TRBV6-5,NA,TGTGCCATTGGGCCCCCCGGTACCGGGGAGCTGTTTTTT,CAIGPPGTGELFF
TRBJ2-7,once,TRBV18,TRBD2,TGTGCCAGCTCACCCGGGACTAGCGCCAACGAGCAGTACTTC,CASSPGTSANEQYF